Given below is one T cell receptor (beta chain) in context. Participants were placed into cohorts based on the clinical history they reported. Produced via immunoSEQ multiplex PCR; TCRdb's table is partial and in-frame only. The sample lists about 210,000 clones; 81% were seen once. The CDR3 runs 14 residues. Trimming pared 2 bases from V and 5 bases from J, leaving 11 bases between. Germline-derived CDR1 and CDR2 are ENHRY and SYGVKD. This sample was included in a study of blood T cell repertoires in COVID-19. Across the study: PBMCs, B-cell-depleted T cells, or T cells were the source of the cDNA or gDNA that made up the material.

The specimen sequenced was PBMCs or T cells enriched from blood (not recorded which). This TCR derives from a woman aged 45 to 65 with acute COVID-19. V gene TRBV10-3 combines with J gene TRBJ2-3; tentative D call: TRBD2 (5 bases). Here the CDR3 DNA reads TGTGCCATCAGTGAGGATCTAGCACGAGATACGCAGTATTTT. It is translated as CAISEDLARDTQYF.